The next 17 T cell receptor beta chains were all read from a single sample in a study of blood T cell repertoires in COVID-19. The method was immunoSEQ multiplex PCR; TCRdb's version includes in-frame clones alone and lacks a portion of them. The sample contains tens of thousands of clones, 65% to 90% of which appear only once. The sample taken for sequencing was peripheral blood. Receptors originate from an elderly woman with acute or convalescent COVID-19.

The chain uses TRBV15 and TRBJ1-2, with 11 nucleotides matching TRBD1. This CDR3 contains 15 residues. Germline values: CDR1 LNHNV, CDR2 YYDKDF (reference sequence). The V and J ends lost 4 bases and 7 bases, in that order; junction bases with no gene match: 8. This CDR3 is CATSNSGTGGSGYTF. Here the CDR3 DNA reads TGTGCCACCAGCAACTCCGGGACAGGGGGTAGTGGCTACACCTTC.

This rearrangement joins TRBV19 to TRBJ1-1, with unresolved D. In germline, CDR1 is LNHDA, CDR2 SQIVND (reference sequence). CDR3 length: 15 residues. V lost 5 bases and J 0 bases, leaving 13 bases between the germline ends. CDR3 nucleotides: TGTGCCAGTAGTCCCCAGGAGAGGGTGAACACTGAAGCTTTCTTT. Translating it yields CASSPQERVNTEAFF.

V usage is TRBV4-1 and J usage is TRBJ1-2; TRBD1 matches at 9 bases. CDR1 MGHRA and CDR2 YSYEKL come from the germline V gene. The CDR3 has 15 amino acids. Germline trimming cut 3 bases from V and 1 base from J; bases unmatched to any gene: 3. This CDR3 reads CASSQGQGNNYGYTF. The DNA of the CDR3 is TGCGCCAGCAGCCAGGGACAGGGAAATAACTATGGCTACACCTTC.

The chain carries TRBV7-2 and TRBJ1-1; D is perhaps TRBD1 (5 bases). The V end lost 2 bases, the J end lost 0 bases, and 7 bases lay between the germline ends. Germline V gene data show CDR1 as SGHTA and CDR2 as FQGNSA. This CDR3 spans 14 amino acids. CDR3 DNA sequence: TGTGCCAGCAGCTTAAGGACAATGAACACTGAAGCTTTCTTT. This sequence encodes CASSLRTMNTEAFF.

This chain connects TRBV18 to TRBJ2-7, with TRBD2 matching 12 bases. Germline V CDR1 and CDR2: KGHSH, LQKENI. V lost 6 bases, J lost 2 bases, and 2 bases stayed unmatched. This CDR3 has 14 residues. The DNA for the CDR3 is TGTGCCAGCTCGAGGACTAGCGGGGCCTACGAGCAGTACTTC. Its translation: CASSRTSGAYEQYF.

This chain connects TRBV11-2 to TRBJ2-7; 7 positions match TRBD2. The length of the CDR3 is 13 residues. J lost 3 bases, V lost 3 bases, and 2 bases had no gene match. Germline V CDR1 and CDR2: SGHAT, FQNNGV. DNA of the CDR3: TGTGCCAGCAGCTTGGGGGGGTTCTACGAGCAGTACTTC. Protein sequence: CASSLGGFYEQYF.

The chain couples TRBV5-1 to TRBJ2-3, with D possibly TRBD1 on 6 matching bases. The V end lost 3 bases, the J end lost 0 bases, and 14 bases lay between the germline ends. Germline V gives CDR1 SGHRS, CDR2 YFSETQ. The CDR3 runs 16 residues. CDR3 sequence reads: CASSSTMGASTDTQYF. In DNA, the CDR3 is TGCGCCAGCAGCTCGACGATGGGGGCTAGCACAGATACGCAGTATTTT.

The chain carries TRBV6-2 or TRBV6-3 and TRBJ1-1; the match to TRBD1 covers 11 bases. Trimming at V came to 4 bases and at J to 3 bases, leaving 4 bases not matched to a gene. Germline CDR1 reads MNHEY; CDR2 reads SVGEGT. This CDR3 has 15 amino acids. The CDR3 region has the DNA TGTGCCAGCAGTTCGGACAGGGGGCAGGACACTGAAGCTTTCTTT. Protein sequence: CASSSDRGQDTEAFF.

The rearrangement links TRBV11-2 to TRBJ1-2, with D hard to call. Trimming took off 1 base at V and 6 bases at J, with 15 bases between the two ends. The germline V gene has CDR1 SGHAT and CDR2 FQNNGV. The CDR3 is 15 residues long. CDR3 sequence reads: CASSLGGIGRDGYTF. The CDR3 nucleotides read TGTGCCAGCAGCTTAGGCGGTATAGGGAGAGATGGCTACACCTTC.

This chain links TRBV2 with TRBJ1-1; no definite D call. Germline lookup yields CDR1 SNHLY and CDR2 FYNNEI. The CDR3 covers 14 residues. V shed 3 bases and J shed 1 base, with 9 bases lying between them. The chain's CDR3 is CASSDTIPNTEAFF. In nucleotides, the CDR3 is TGTGCCAGCAGTGATACAATCCCGAACACTGAAGCTTTCTTT.

The chain is built from TRBV7-6 and TRBJ2-2; D unclear. Germline values: CDR1 SGHVS, CDR2 FNYEAQ. Trimming took off 11 bases at V and 1 base at J, with 17 bases between the two ends. This CDR3 contains 15 residues. The CDR3 sequence: CASHDRLKNTGELFF. In DNA, the CDR3 is TGTGCCTCCCATGACCGACTCAAGAACACCGGGGAGCTGTTTTTT.

The rearrangement joins TRBV18 to TRBJ2-7; D possibly corresponds to TRBD1 (5 bases). The germline gives CDR1 KGHSH, CDR2 LQKENI. V dropped 3 bases and J dropped 0 bases, with 9 bases sitting between them. This CDR3 spans 14 amino acids. CDR3 coding DNA: TGTGCCAGCTCACCCCGACAGAGCTCCTACGAGCAGTACTTC. Residues: CASSPRQSSYEQYF.

The chain employs TRBV2 and TRBJ2-1, with D possibly being TRBD2 (6 bases). This CDR3 spans 13 amino acids. The V gene lost 4 bases and the J gene lost 6 bases, with 10 bases spanning the gap. From germline, CDR1 is SNHLY and CDR2 FYNNEI. The CDR3 sequence is CASSVLGGNEQFF. DNA of the CDR3: TGTGCCAGCAGTGTTCTCGGGGGCAATGAGCAGTTCTTC.

This clone was seen once. This chain uses TRBV30 with TRBJ1-1; D perhaps matches TRBD1 (5 bases). V dropped 8 bases and J dropped 0 bases, with 13 bases sitting between them. The length of the CDR3 is 13 residues. Germline-derived CDR1 and CDR2 are GTSNPN and SVGIG (reference sequence). CDR3 nucleotides: TGTGCCCAGGTGGGGCAGCTGAACACTGAAGCTTTCTTT. It codes for CAQVGQLNTEAFF.

This chain joins TRBV27 and TRBJ1-4, with D perhaps matching TRBD1 (5 bases). The CDR3 contains 14 residues. V lost 0 bases, J lost 7 bases, and 9 bases lay in between. CDR1 and CDR2 from the germline V gene are MNHEY and SMNVEV (reference sequence). The CDR3 nucleotides are TGTGCCAGCAGTTTATCAGGGGAAGGTGAAAAACTGTTTTTT. Its translation: CASSLSGEGEKLFF.

The chain employs TRBV20-1 and TRBJ1-2; D gene ambiguous. V dropped 5 bases and J dropped 8 bases, with 12 bases sitting between them. The CDR3 runs to 11 residues. CDR1 and CDR2 from the germline V gene are DFQATT and SNEGSKA (reference sequence). The CDR3 reads CSAPRREGYTF. The DNA of the CDR3 is TGCAGTGCTCCCCGTCGTGAGGGCTACACCTTC.

J is TRBJ1-1 and V is TRBV15; 7 bases match TRBD1. The V segment lost 6 bases and the J segment 3 bases; nucleotides outside the gene matches: 4. The CDR3 length is 13 residues. The germline CDR1 and CDR2 sequences are LNHNV and YYDKDF (reference sequence). The chain's CDR3 is CATRVTGDTEAFF. The CDR3, as DNA: TGTGCCACCAGAGTTACAGGGGACACTGAAGCTTTCTTT. Supplemented by reference TRBV15 and TRBJ1-1, the full variable domain reads DAMVIQNPRYQVTQFGKPVTLSCSQTLNHNVMYWYQQKSSQAPKLLFHYYDKDFNNEADTPDNFQSRRPNTSFCFLDIRSPGLGDTAMYLCATRVTGDTEAFFGQGTRLTVV.